Described below is a single TCR beta chain sequence and its context. Its antigen is not identified. The CDR3 is 13 amino acids. The V and J ends lost 0 bases and 9 bases respectively, with 11 bases between them. Germline V gene data show CDR1 as KGHSH and CDR2 as LQKENI. CD45RO-negative, CCR7-selected cells formed the naive CD8 fraction, which excluded terminally differentiated effector memory CD45RA+ cells. The sample comes from a study of shared clonotypes between healthy human individuals. Study-level findings and limits: Naive subsets generally exceeded memory subsets in estimated richness. An expected dependence of interdonor clonotype sharing on sequencing depth was noted. Sharing across four donors was highest in naive CD4 (around 5%) and lowest in memory CD8 (about 0.4%).

Using about 190 ng DNA, approximately 27,000 T cell genomes, the sorted-subset replicate PCRs were run. The data were produced by immunoSEQ multiplex PCR, yet TCRdb's version contains in-frame clones alone and is incomplete. The sample comprises about 680,000 clones, approximately 90% of which are singletons, and about a quarter rests with the top ten. The TCR originated in a young man in good health. The sequencing sample was made of naive CD8+ T cells sorted from blood. The V call is TRBV18, the J call TRBJ1-2, with no clear D. The CDR3 spells CASSPPQEVRYTF. DNA for the CDR3: TGTGCCAGCTCACCACCGCAGGAGGTGCGCTACACCTTC.